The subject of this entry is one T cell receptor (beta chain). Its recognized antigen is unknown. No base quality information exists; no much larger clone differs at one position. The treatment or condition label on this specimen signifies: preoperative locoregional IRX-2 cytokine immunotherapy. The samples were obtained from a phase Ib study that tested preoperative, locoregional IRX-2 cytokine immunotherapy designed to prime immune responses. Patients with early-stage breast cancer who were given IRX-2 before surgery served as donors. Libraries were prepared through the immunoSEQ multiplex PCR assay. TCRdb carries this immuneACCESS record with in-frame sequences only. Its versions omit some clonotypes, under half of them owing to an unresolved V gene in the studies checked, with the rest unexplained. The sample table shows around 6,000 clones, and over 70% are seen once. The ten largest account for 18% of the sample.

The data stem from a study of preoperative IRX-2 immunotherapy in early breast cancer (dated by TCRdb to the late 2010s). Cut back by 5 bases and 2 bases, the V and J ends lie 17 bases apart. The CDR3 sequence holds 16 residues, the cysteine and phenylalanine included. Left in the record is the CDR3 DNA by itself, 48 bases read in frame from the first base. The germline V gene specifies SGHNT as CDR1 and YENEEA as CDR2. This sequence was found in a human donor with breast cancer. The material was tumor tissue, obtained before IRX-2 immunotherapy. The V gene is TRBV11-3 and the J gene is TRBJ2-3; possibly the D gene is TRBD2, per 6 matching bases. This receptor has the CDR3 CASSNTQAGITDTQYF. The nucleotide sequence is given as TGTGCCAGCAGCAACACACAGGCGGGGATCACAGATACGCAGTATTTT.